The rows below give T cell receptor beta chains drawn from one sample of a study of cytomegalovirus exposure and HLA in healthy donors. TCRdb's table, derived via immunoSEQ multiplex PCR, lists solely in-frame clones and lacks some. Counted here are about 120,000 clones, under 90% occurring once; the ten biggest clones make up 2%. The sequencing sample was made of PBMCs. Receptors were obtained from a woman between 18 and 29 years old in good health and CMV-seronegative. CDR3s include the opening cysteine and the closing phenylalanine or tryptophan. The order of the fields is CDR3 protein, CDR3 DNA, V gene, clone size, J gene, D gene. The D gene is left open where the match is weak. Size is omitted from some rows. Given values are once, few, many or a class for expanded clones.

CDR3aa: CATSRAGGQHTSTDTQYF; CDR3nt: TGTGCCACCAGCAGAGCCGGGGGACAGCACACTAGCACAGATACGCAGTATTTT; v_gene: TRBV15; abundance: -; j_gene: TRBJ2-3; d_gene: -
CDR3aa: CASSQGSLSGRNTGELFF; CDR3nt: TGTGCCAGCAGCCAAGGGAGCCTAAGCGGGAGGAACACCGGGGAGCTGTTTTTT; v_gene: TRBV4-2; abundance: -; j_gene: TRBJ2-2; d_gene: TRBD2
CDR3aa: CASQKRGSYEQYF; CDR3nt: TGTGCCAGCCAAAAGCGGGGGTCCTACGAGCAGTACTTC; v_gene: TRBV27; abundance: -; j_gene: TRBJ2-7; d_gene: TRBD2
CDR3aa: CASTLGRTAGNTIYF; CDR3nt: TGTGCCAGCACCTTAGGGCGGACAGCTGGAAACACCATATATTTT; v_gene: TRBV6-5; abundance: -; j_gene: TRBJ1-3; d_gene: -
CDR3aa: CASSIGTSGTREQYF; CDR3nt: TGTGCCAGTAGTATCGGGACTAGCGGGACGCGGGAGCAGTACTTC; v_gene: TRBV19; abundance: few; j_gene: TRBJ2-7; d_gene: TRBD2
CDR3aa: CASSPEGGRIAKNIQYF; CDR3nt: TGTGCCAGCAGCCCGGAAGGAGGACGGATAGCCAAAAACATTCAGTACTTC; v_gene: TRBV5-4; abundance: -; j_gene: TRBJ2-4; d_gene: -
CDR3aa: CASSRNGIYEQYF; CDR3nt: TGTGCCAGTAGTAGGAACGGGATCTACGAGCAGTACTTC; v_gene: TRBV19; abundance: once; j_gene: TRBJ2-7; d_gene: -
CDR3aa: CASSFLQGNRNEQFF; CDR3nt: TGTGCCAGCAGCTTCCTTCAGGGAAACCGCAATGAGCAGTTCTTC; v_gene: TRBV7-9; abundance: -; j_gene: TRBJ2-1; d_gene: -
CDR3aa: CASSPPSGNTGELFF; CDR3nt: TGTGCCAGCAGTCCCCCTAGCGGGAACACCGGGGAGCTGTTTTTT; v_gene: TRBV28; abundance: -; j_gene: TRBJ2-2; d_gene: TRBD2
CDR3aa: CASSPRQGTTYEQYF; CDR3nt: TGCGCCAGCAGCCCGAGACAGGGAACCACCTACGAGCAGTACTTC; v_gene: TRBV5-1; abundance: -; j_gene: TRBJ2-7; d_gene: TRBD1
CDR3aa: CASSGGGGGADTQYF; CDR3nt: TGTGCCAGCAGTGGGGGGGGCGGTGGCGCAGATACGCAGTATTTT; v_gene: TRBV27; abundance: -; j_gene: TRBJ2-3; d_gene: -
CDR3aa: CASSYWEGLNTEAFF; CDR3nt: TGTGCCAGCAGCTACTGGGAGGGATTGAACACTGAAGCTTTCTTT; v_gene: TRBV11-1; abundance: -; j_gene: TRBJ1-1; d_gene: -
CDR3aa: CASSLGTGLIVDSEKLFF; CDR3nt: TGTGCCAGCAGCCTGGGGACAGGGTTGATCGTAGACTCGGAAAAACTGTTTTTT; v_gene: TRBV7-8; abundance: -; j_gene: TRBJ1-4; d_gene: TRBD1
CDR3aa: CASSMGQASYEQYF; CDR3nt: TGTGCCAGTAGTATGGGACAGGCCTCCTACGAGCAGTACTTC; v_gene: TRBV19; abundance: once; j_gene: TRBJ2-7; d_gene: TRBD1
CDR3aa: CASRSQARNTEAFF; CDR3nt: TGTGCCAGCAGGTCACAGGCGCGGAACACTGAAGCTTTCTTT; v_gene: TRBV6-6; abundance: -; j_gene: TRBJ1-1; d_gene: -
CDR3aa: CASSLYDTRDEQYF; CDR3nt: TGTGCCAGCAGTTTATACGATACCAGGGACGAGCAGTACTTC; v_gene: TRBV27; abundance: -; j_gene: TRBJ2-7; d_gene: -
CDR3aa: CASSLGGGGTASSYNEQFF; CDR3nt: TGTGCCAGCAGCTTAGGAGGGGGCGGTACCGCTAGCTCCTACAATGAGCAGTTCTTC; v_gene: TRBV7-6; abundance: once; j_gene: TRBJ2-1; d_gene: TRBD1
CDR3aa: CASRAGGWGSGQPQHF; CDR3nt: TGCGCCAGCAGGGCTGGGGGGTGGGGGTCTGGACAGCCCCAGCATTTT; v_gene: TRBV4-1; abundance: -; j_gene: TRBJ1-5; d_gene: -
CDR3aa: CASSLLDSYQETQYF; CDR3nt: TGTGCCAGCAGCCTTTTGGACAGCTACCAAGAGACCCAGTACTTC; v_gene: TRBV9; abundance: -; j_gene: TRBJ2-5; d_gene: -
CDR3aa: CASSFGTGGTEAFF; CDR3nt: TGCGCCAGCAGCTTTGGGACAGGGGGCACTGAAGCTTTCTTT; v_gene: TRBV5-1; abundance: -; j_gene: TRBJ1-1; d_gene: TRBD1
CDR3aa: CASRLNEGTARLVPQHF; CDR3nt: TGTGCAAGTCGCTTGAATGAAGGGACAGCTCGACTGGTGCCCCAGCATTTT; v_gene: TRBV12-2; abundance: -; j_gene: TRBJ1-5; d_gene: -
CDR3aa: CATRLRSGRPGTGELFF; CDR3nt: TGTGCCACCCGTTTAAGAAGCGGGAGGCCCGGAACCGGGGAGCTGTTTTTT; v_gene: TRBV27; abundance: -; j_gene: TRBJ2-2; d_gene: TRBD2
CDR3aa: CASSGSGGYNEQFF; CDR3nt: TGTGCCAGCAGCGGTAGCGGTGGCTACAATGAGCAGTTCTTC; v_gene: TRBV9; abundance: -; j_gene: TRBJ2-1; d_gene: -
CDR3aa: CASSASALYEQYF; CDR3nt: TGTGCCAGCAGTGCTAGCGCGCTCTACGAGCAGTACTTC; v_gene: TRBV2; abundance: few; j_gene: TRBJ2-7; d_gene: -
CDR3aa: CASSQSVSLGGISYEQYF; CDR3nt: TGCGCCAGCAGCCAATCGGTGTCCTTAGGGGGCATATCCTACGAGCAGTACTTC; v_gene: TRBV4-1; abundance: -; j_gene: TRBJ2-7; d_gene: TRBD1
CDR3aa: CASSQTTSGSGSDTQYF; CDR3nt: TGCGCCAGCAGCCAAACTACTAGCGGGAGTGGGTCAGATACGCAGTATTTT; v_gene: TRBV4-1; abundance: -; j_gene: TRBJ2-3; d_gene: TRBD2
CDR3aa: CSGSSGFDEQFF; CDR3nt: TGCAGCGGGTCTAGCGGGTTTGATGAGCAGTTCTTC; v_gene: TRBV29-1; abundance: -; j_gene: TRBJ2-1; d_gene: TRBD2
CDR3aa: CASSLAGSYNEQFF; CDR3nt: TGTGCCAGTAGTTTAGCGGGTTCCTACAATGAGCAGTTCTTC; v_gene: TRBV19; abundance: -; j_gene: TRBJ2-1; d_gene: TRBD2
CDR3aa: CASSVEGHSNTGELFF; CDR3nt: TGTGCCAGCAGCGTAGAGGGACACTCGAACACCGGGGAGCTGTTTTTT; v_gene: TRBV9; abundance: -; j_gene: TRBJ2-2; d_gene: -
CDR3aa: CASRGLAGDTGELFF; CDR3nt: TGCGCCAGCAGAGGACTAGCTGGGGACACCGGGGAGCTGTTTTTT; v_gene: TRBV10-2; abundance: -; j_gene: TRBJ2-2; d_gene: TRBD2
CDR3aa: CASSQEWGHPRETQYF; CDR3nt: TGCGCCAGCAGCCAAGAATGGGGGCATCCAAGGGAGACCCAGTACTTC; v_gene: TRBV4-1; abundance: -; j_gene: TRBJ2-5; d_gene: -
CDR3aa: CASSYGTGLSYEQYF; CDR3nt: TGTGCCAGCAGTTACGGGACAGGCCTTTCCTACGAGCAGTACTTC; v_gene: TRBV5-6; abundance: once; j_gene: TRBJ2-7; d_gene: TRBD1
CDR3aa: CASSPRTGISYEQYF; CDR3nt: TGTGCCAGCAGCCCAAGGACAGGGATCTCCTACGAGCAGTACTTC; v_gene: TRBV5-8; abundance: -; j_gene: TRBJ2-7; d_gene: TRBD1
CDR3aa: CASSLVGGQETQYF; CDR3nt: TGCGCCAGCAGCTTGGTGGGGGGCCAAGAGACCCAGTACTTC; v_gene: TRBV5-1; abundance: -; j_gene: TRBJ2-5; d_gene: -
CDR3aa: CATQIGHGYTF; CDR3nt: TGTGCCACCCAAATTGGGCATGGCTACACCTTC; v_gene: TRBV6-1; abundance: -; j_gene: TRBJ1-2; d_gene: -
CDR3aa: CAISEPSGTATDTQYF; CDR3nt: TGTGCCATCAGTGAACCAAGCGGGACGGCCACAGATACGCAGTATTTT; v_gene: TRBV10-3; abundance: -; j_gene: TRBJ2-3; d_gene: TRBD2
CDR3aa: CASNDLADNEQFF; CDR3nt: TGTGCCAGCAACGACCTAGCGGACAATGAGCAGTTCTTC; v_gene: TRBV28; abundance: -; j_gene: TRBJ2-1; d_gene: TRBD2
CDR3aa: CASRQTGLQETQYF; CDR3nt: TGTGCCAGCAGACAAACAGGGTTACAAGAGACCCAGTACTTC; v_gene: TRBV28; abundance: -; j_gene: TRBJ2-5; d_gene: -
CDR3aa: CASSIAQGANEQYF; CDR3nt: TGTGCCAGTAGTATAGCACAGGGGGCCAACGAGCAGTACTTC; v_gene: TRBV19; abundance: -; j_gene: TRBJ2-7; d_gene: TRBD1
CDR3aa: CASSSDRVDEQYF; CDR3nt: TGTGCCAGCAGCTCGGACAGGGTTGACGAGCAGTACTTC; v_gene: TRBV11-1; abundance: once; j_gene: TRBJ2-7; d_gene: TRBD1
CDR3aa: CASSARLAGDYNEQFF; CDR3nt: TGTGCCAGCAGCGCAAGACTAGCGGGAGACTACAATGAGCAGTTCTTC; v_gene: TRBV11-2; abundance: -; j_gene: TRBJ2-1; d_gene: TRBD2
CDR3aa: CASLVGSGSNEQFF; CDR3nt: TGTGCCAGCCTCGTTGGTAGCGGGAGTAATGAGCAGTTCTTC; v_gene: TRBV28; abundance: -; j_gene: TRBJ2-1; d_gene: TRBD2
CDR3aa: CASNYGLGRGEQFF; CDR3nt: TGTGCCAGCAACTACGGACTAGGCCGTGGGGAGCAGTTCTTC; v_gene: TRBV27; abundance: -; j_gene: TRBJ2-1; d_gene: TRBD2
CDR3aa: CASSLRDYQYF; CDR3nt: TGTGCCAGCAGCCTCCGGGACTATCAGTACTTC; v_gene: TRBV13; abundance: -; j_gene: TRBJ2-7; d_gene: TRBD2